What follows are 4 T cell receptor beta chains derived from one specimen sequenced in a study of blood T cell repertoires in COVID-19. Profiling relied on immunoSEQ multiplex PCR, and the TCRdb table lists in-frame clones only, not all of them. The sample consists of 340,000 or so clones, approximately 82% of them appearing once. Sequenced sample: peripheral blood. These receptors all come from a young man with active or convalescent COVID-19.

There are a few counts of this clone. This chain uses TRBV4-2 with TRBJ1-4, with 7 bases that match TRBD1. Germline lookup yields CDR1 LGHNA and CDR2 YNFKEQ. The CDR3 is made up of 17 amino acids. Trimming cost V 0 bases and J 7 bases; bases outside gene matches: 11. The CDR3 loop is CASSQEIGKGAVEKLFF. The DNA of the CDR3 is TGTGCCAGCAGCCAAGAGATCGGAAAGGGGGCGGTTGAAAAACTGTTTTTT.

To note about this clone: Other DNA sequences in the sample encode the same CDR3. This sequence joins TRBV9 and TRBJ2-5, with 9 bases matching TRBD2. The CDR3 has 15 residues. V was clipped by 2 bases and J by 1 base; unmatched bases: 3. CDR1 and CDR2 (germline): SGDLS, YYNGEE. The CDR3 region is CASSVAGGPQETQYF. CDR3 bases: TGTGCCAGCAGCGTGGCGGGGGGGCCCCAAGAGACCCAGTACTTC.

The rearrangement joins TRBV5-3 to TRBJ1-6; 8 nucleotides line up with TRBD1. TRBV5-3 counts as an open reading frame of uncertain function. This CDR3 is built from 14 residues. V shed 3 bases and J 10 bases; nucleotides not matched to a gene: 6. CDR3 coding DNA: TGTGCCAGAAGCTCGACAGGGGTGAGGTCACCCCTCCACTTT. Protein product: CARSSTGVRSPLHF.

The chain links TRBV24-1 to TRBJ1-1, with 12 bases aligning to TRBD1. The CDR3 runs to 13 residues. In germline, CDR1 is KGHDR, CDR2 SFDVKD. V dropped 7 bases and J dropped 7; count of bases not matched to a gene: 3. In DNA form, the CDR3 reads TGTGCCACCAGGGGACAGGGGGCTGGTGAAGCTTTCTTT. It codes for CATRGQGAGEAFF.